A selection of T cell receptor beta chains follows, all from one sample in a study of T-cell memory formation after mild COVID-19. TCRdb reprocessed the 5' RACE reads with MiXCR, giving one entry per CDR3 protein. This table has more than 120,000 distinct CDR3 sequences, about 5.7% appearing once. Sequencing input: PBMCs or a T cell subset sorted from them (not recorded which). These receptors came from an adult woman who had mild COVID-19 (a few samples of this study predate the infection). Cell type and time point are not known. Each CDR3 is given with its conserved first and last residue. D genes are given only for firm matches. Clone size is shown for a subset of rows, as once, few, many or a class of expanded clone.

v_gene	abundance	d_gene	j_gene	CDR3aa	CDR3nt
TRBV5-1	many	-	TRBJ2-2	CASSLTGMNTGELFF	TGCGCCAGCAGCTTAACAGGGATGAACACCGGGGAGCTGTTTTTT
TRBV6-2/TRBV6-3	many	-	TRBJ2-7	CASSPGRRQYF	TGTGCCAGCAGTCCTGGGCGTAGGCAGTACTTC
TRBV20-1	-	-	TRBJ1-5	CSARVDGDQPQHF	TGCAGTGCTAGAGTCGACGGAGATCAGCCCCAGCATTTT
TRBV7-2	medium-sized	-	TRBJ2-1	CASSLNSFSGRGLYNEQFF	TGTGCCAGCAGCTTAAACTCGTTCAGCGGGCGGGGCCTCTACAATGAGCAGTTCTTC
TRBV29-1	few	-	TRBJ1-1	CSVVAGNTEAFF	TGCAGCGTTGTAGCTGGGAACACTGAAGCTTTCTTT
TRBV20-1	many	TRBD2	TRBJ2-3	CSAYLLAGPSTDTQYF	TGCAGTGCTTACCTCTTAGCGGGGCCAAGCACAGATACGCAGTATTTT
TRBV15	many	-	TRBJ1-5	CATSRDFTGRPSQPQHF	TGTGCCACCAGCAGAGATTTTACAGGCCGTCCAAGTCAGCCCCAGCATTTT
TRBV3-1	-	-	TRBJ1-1	CASSQEQPNTEAFF	TGTGCCAGCAGCCAAGAACAGCCGAACACTGAAGCTTTCTTT
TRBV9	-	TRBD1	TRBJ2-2	CASTRTGEPGELFF	TGTGCCAGCACCCGTACAGGGGAACCCGGGGAGCTGTTTTTT
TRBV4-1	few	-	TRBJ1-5	CASSQGAAGLLLNQPQHF	TGCGCCAGCAGCCAAGGTGCGGCAGGACTCCTCTTAAATCAGCCCCAGCATTTT
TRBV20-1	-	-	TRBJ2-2	CSARDAPAAGELFF	TGCAGTGCTAGAGATGCACCGGCGGCCGGGGAGCTGTTTTTT
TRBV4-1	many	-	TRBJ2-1	CASSQGHATAGYEQFF	TGCGCCAGCAGCCAAGGCCACGCCACGGCAGGCTATGAGCAGTTCTTC
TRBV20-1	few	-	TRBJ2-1	CSARDLKGNEQFF	TGCAGTGCTAGAGATCTCAAGGGGAATGAGCAGTTCTTC
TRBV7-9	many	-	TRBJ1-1	CASSSGQRNTEAFF	TGTGCCAGCAGCTCCGGCCAGCGGAACACTGAAGCTTTCTTT
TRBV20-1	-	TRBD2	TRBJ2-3	CSALTAGGARDTQYF	TGCAGTGCCCTAACGGCGGGGGGTGCCCGAGATACGCAGTATTTT
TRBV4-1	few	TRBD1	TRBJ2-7	CASSHGTGAYEQYF	TGCGCCAGCAGCCACGGGACAGGAGCCTACGAGCAGTACTTC
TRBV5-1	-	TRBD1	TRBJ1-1	CASSSLPGQGRRSEAFF	TGCGCCAGCAGCTCTCTCCCGGGACAGGGGCGCAGGTCTGAAGCTTTCTTT
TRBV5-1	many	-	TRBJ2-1	CASSSAGTANEQFF	TGCGCCAGCAGCTCCGCCGGGACCGCCAATGAGCAGTTCTTC
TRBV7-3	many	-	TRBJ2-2	CASSPRGGGTGELFF	TGTGCCAGCAGCCCCCGGGGAGGGGGCACCGGGGAGCTGTTTTTT
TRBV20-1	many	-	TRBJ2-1	CSASLRNEQFF	TGCAGTGCTAGCCTAAGGAATGAGCAGTTCTTC
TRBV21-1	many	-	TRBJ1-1	CASSKAGQSGSTEAFF	TGTGCCAGCAGCAAAGCGGGCCAATCAGGGAGCACTGAAGCTTTCTTT
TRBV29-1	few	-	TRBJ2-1	CSVPRAAYNEQFF	TGCAGCGTTCCTCGGGCCGCCTACAATGAGCAGTTCTTC
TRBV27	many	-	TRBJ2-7	CASSREGAFIYEQYF	TGTGCCAGCTCCCGGGAGGGGGCTTTTATTTACGAGCAGTACTTC
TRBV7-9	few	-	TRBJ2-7	CASSSREGRKSYEQYF	TGTGCCAGCAGCTCTAGAGAGGGAAGGAAATCCTACGAGCAGTACTTC
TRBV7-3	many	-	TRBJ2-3	CASSLGKVTDTQYF	TGTGCCAGCAGCTTAGGGAAGGTTACAGATACGCAGTATTTT
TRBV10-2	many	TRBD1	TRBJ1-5	CASSPGTGDSNQPQHF	TGCGCCAGCAGCCCGGGGACAGGGGATAGCAATCAGCCCCAGCATTTT
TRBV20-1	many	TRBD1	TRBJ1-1	CSARPQGRETEAFF	TGCAGTGCTAGACCACAGGGGAGGGAGACTGAAGCTTTCTTT
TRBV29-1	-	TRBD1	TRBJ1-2	CSVAGQANYGYTF	TGCAGCGTCGCGGGACAGGCCAACTATGGCTACACCTTC
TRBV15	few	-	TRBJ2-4	CATSGLEAKNIQYF	TGTGCCACCAGCGGTCTAGAGGCCAAAAACATTCAGTACTTC
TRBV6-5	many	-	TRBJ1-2	CASSYEQGWGYTF	TGTGCCAGCAGTTACGAACAGGGTTGGGGCTACACCTTC
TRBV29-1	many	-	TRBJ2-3	CSVEDEGSTDTQYF	TGCAGCGTTGAAGATGAGGGAAGCACAGATACGCAGTATTTT
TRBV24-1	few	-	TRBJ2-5	CATSDSGRVQETQYF	TGTGCCACCAGTGATTCAGGCAGGGTCCAAGAGACCCAGTACTTC
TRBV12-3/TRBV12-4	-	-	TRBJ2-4	CASSSRGMAKNIQYF	TGTGCCAGCAGTTCAAGGGGAATGGCCAAAAACATTCAGTACTTC
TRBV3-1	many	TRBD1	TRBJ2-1	CASSQGARGLGNEQFF	TGTGCCAGCAGCCAAGGCGCCAGGGGGCTGGGCAATGAGCAGTTCTTC
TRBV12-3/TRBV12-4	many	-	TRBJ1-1	CASSFSAGGMTEAFF	TGTGCCAGCAGTTTTTCGGCCGGGGGAATGACTGAAGCTTTCTTT
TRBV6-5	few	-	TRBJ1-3	CASAAGSGNTIYF	TGTGCCAGCGCCGCGGGTTCTGGAAACACCATATATTTT
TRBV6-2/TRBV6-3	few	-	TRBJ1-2	CASSYADTGIGYTF	TGTGCCAGCAGTTACGCCGACACAGGGATCGGCTACACCTTC
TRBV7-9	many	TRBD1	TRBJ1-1	CASSSLTGAGAEAFF	TGTGCCAGCAGCTCTCTGACAGGGGCGGGGGCTGAAGCTTTCTTT
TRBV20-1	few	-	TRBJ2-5	CSAHLVPGVRETQYF	TGCAGTGCCCACTTGGTCCCGGGAGTTAGGGAGACCCAGTACTTC
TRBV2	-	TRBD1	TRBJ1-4	CASRKGQRNEKLFF	TGTGCCAGCAGGAAGGGACAGCGTAATGAAAAACTGTTTTTT
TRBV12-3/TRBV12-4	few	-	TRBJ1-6	CASSLLGGKNSPLHF	TGTGCCAGCAGTTTATTGGGGGGAAAGAATTCACCCCTCCACTTT
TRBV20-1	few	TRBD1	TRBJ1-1	CSASDRGWKGGTEAFF	TGCAGTGCTAGCGACAGGGGTTGGAAAGGGGGCACTGAAGCTTTCTTT
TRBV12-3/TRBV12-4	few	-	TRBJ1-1	CASSPRDPKNTEAFF	TGTGCCAGCAGTCCCCGGGACCCTAAGAACACTGAAGCTTTCTTT
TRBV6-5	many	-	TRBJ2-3	CASSYGYGEDTQYF	TGTGCCAGCAGTTACGGGTACGGGGAAGATACGCAGTATTTT
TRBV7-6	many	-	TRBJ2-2	CASSLAAVRSGGELFF	TGTGCCAGCAGCTTAGCGGCTGTCCGCAGTGGCGGGGAGCTGTTTTTT
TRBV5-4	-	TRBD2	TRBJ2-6	CASSTSGRKTGANVLTF	TGTGCCAGCAGCACTAGCGGGAGAAAGACTGGGGCCAACGTCCTGACTTTC
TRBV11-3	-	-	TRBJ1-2	CASSPRHGMDYGYTF	TGTGCCAGCAGCCCGAGACACGGGATGGACTATGGCTACACCTTC
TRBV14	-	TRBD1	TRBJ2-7	CASSRTGGVGEQYF	TGTGCCAGCAGCCGGACAGGGGGCGTGGGCGAGCAGTACTTC
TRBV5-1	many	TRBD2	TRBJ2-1	CASSPGTSRNEQFF	TGCGCCAGCAGCCCCGGGACTAGCCGAAATGAGCAGTTCTTC
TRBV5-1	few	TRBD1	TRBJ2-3	CASSLGRGLTDTQYF	TGCGCCAGCAGCTTGGGTAGGGGGCTGACAGATACGCAGTATTTT
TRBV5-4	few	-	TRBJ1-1	CASSLVESGVTEAFF	TGTGCCAGCAGCTTGGTTGAGAGTGGGGTAACTGAAGCTTTCTTT
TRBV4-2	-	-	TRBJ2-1	CASSARTTAGYNEQFF	TGTGCCAGCAGCGCAAGGACTACGGCTGGCTACAATGAGCAGTTCTTC
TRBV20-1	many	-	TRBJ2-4	CSARALAVAKNIQYF	TGCAGTGCTAGGGCCTTGGCAGTAGCCAAGAACATTCAGTACTTC
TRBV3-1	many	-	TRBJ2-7	CASSLTEEDEQYF	TGTGCCAGCAGCCTGACCGAGGAGGACGAGCAGTACTTC
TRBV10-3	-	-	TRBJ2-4	CAIRAVPRGKNIQYF	TGTGCCATCAGAGCCGTCCCTCGAGGCAAAAACATTCAGTACTTC